Listed here is a single TCR beta chain. What it recognizes is unknown. The sample belongs to a study of cytomegalovirus exposure and HLA in healthy donors. Study-level points and caveats: Cytomegalovirus-associated status was assigned to 164 TCR beta chains. Most subjects' HLA-A and HLA-B alleles were reportedly predicted from TCR beta sequences. A later analysis showed that HLA-associated TCR beta chains had undergone more clonal expansion than equally common others. In a later analysis, V- and J-gene trimming of beta chains associated with a DCLRE1C missense variant, replicated independently.

Researchers ran the PCR with 60 Vbeta and 13 Jbeta primers. Libraries were prepared by immunoSEQ multiplex PCR; TCRdb keeps only in-frame clonotypes and omits some of them. The data hold 180,000 or so clones, with nearly 80% observed a single time. The CDR3 contains 16 residues. From germline, CDR1 is SGDLS and CDR2 YYNGEE. V lost 5 bases and J 1 base, leaving 18 bases between the germline ends. The sequencing sample was made of PBMCs. The chain is built from TRBV9 and TRBJ1-2; D remains unclear. The sequence derives from a man between 45 and 60 years old in good health and CMV-seropositive. The chain's CDR3 is CASRSGSPTHNYGYTF. The CDR3 DNA reads as TGTGCCAGCAGGTCGGGGAGCCCGACACATAACTATGGCTACACCTTC.